This TCR beta chain was identified in a study of beta chain features in type 1 diabetes. V lost 7 bases to trimming and J lost 6 bases, with 10 bases between them. Germline values: CDR1 MDHEN, CDR2 SYDVKM. This CDR3 region has 12 residues. This clone occurred a few times. Expressed TCRB transcripts were sequenced because the entire RNA isolate underwent reverse transcription. Generated by immunoSEQ multiplex PCR, the TCRdb table keeps only in-frame clones and is missing some. Counted here are under 350,000 clones, roughly 8% occurring once; the ten biggest clones make up 0.9% to 1.2%. This sequence was found in a woman between 18 and 29 years old in good health. V usage is TRBV28 and J usage is TRBJ2-1; D not resolved. Sequencing was carried out using central memory CD4+ T cells from blood. The CDR3 loop reads CASKSPSNEQFF. The CDR3 coding sequence is TGTGCCAGCAAGTCCCCCTCCAATGAGCAGTTCTTC.